The TCR beta chain under discussion was sequenced for a study of human T cells and chemical hapten exposure. CDR1 is MGHDK and CDR2 is SYGVNS in the germline V gene. V shed 3 bases and J 3 bases; nucleotides not matched to a gene: 4. The CDR3 is 14 residues long. Using its own MiXCR run on the RACE reads, TCRdb lists one record per CDR3 protein. The table has about 360,000 distinct CDR3 sequences, under 8% seen once; the top ten hold approximately 8%. This clonotype was found many times. Sample time point: patch test 1, 2 weeks after DPC sensitization. Treatment given: therapeutic diphenylcyclopropenone sensitization with weekly scalp DPC.

The source is a woman under 30 with alopecia areata. Some clones in this sample may be carry-over from other donors' samples. The chain couples TRBV25-1 to TRBJ2-5; 7 nucleotides agree with TRBD1. Here the sequenced sample was whole blood, taken in connection with sensitization to the hapten diphenylcyclopropenone (DPC). CDR3 sequence (DNA): TGTGCCAGCAGTGATTCCGACAGGGAAGAGACCCAGTACTTC. Translation gives CASSDSDREETQYF.